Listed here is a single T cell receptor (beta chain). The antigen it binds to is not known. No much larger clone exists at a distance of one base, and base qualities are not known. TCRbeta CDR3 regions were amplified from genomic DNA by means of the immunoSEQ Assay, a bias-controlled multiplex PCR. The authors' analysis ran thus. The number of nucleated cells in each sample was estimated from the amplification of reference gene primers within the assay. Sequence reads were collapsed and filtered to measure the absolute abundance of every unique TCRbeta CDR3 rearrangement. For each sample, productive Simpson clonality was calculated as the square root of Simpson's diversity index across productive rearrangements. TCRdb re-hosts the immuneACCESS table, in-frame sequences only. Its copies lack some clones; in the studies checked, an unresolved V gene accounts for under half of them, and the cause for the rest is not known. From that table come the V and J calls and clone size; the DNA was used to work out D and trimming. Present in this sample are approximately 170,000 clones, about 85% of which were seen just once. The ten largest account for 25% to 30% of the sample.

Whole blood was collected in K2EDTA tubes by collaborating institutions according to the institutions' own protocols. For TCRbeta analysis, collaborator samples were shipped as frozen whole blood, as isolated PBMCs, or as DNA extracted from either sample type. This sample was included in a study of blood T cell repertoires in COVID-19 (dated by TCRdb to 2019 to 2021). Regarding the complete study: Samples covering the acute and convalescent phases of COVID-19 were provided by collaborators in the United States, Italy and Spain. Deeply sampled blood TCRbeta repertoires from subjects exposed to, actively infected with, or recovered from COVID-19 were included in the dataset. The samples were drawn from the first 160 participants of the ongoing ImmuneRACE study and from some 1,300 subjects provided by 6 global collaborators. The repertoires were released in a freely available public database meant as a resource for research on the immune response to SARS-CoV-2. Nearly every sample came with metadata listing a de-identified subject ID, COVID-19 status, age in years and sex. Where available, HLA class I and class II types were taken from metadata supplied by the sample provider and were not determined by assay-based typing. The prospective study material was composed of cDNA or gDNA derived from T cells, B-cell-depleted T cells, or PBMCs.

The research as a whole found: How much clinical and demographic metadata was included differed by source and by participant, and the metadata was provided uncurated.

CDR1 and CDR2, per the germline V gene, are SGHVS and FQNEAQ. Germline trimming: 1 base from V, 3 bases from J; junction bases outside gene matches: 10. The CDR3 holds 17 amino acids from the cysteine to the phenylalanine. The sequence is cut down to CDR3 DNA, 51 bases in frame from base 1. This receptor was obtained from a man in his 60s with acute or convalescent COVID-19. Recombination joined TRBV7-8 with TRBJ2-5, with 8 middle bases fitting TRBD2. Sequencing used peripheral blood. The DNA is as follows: TGTGCCAGCAGCTTAGGTACTGGAGCGGGAGAAGAAGAGACCCAGTACTTC. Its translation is CASSLGTGAGEEETQYF.